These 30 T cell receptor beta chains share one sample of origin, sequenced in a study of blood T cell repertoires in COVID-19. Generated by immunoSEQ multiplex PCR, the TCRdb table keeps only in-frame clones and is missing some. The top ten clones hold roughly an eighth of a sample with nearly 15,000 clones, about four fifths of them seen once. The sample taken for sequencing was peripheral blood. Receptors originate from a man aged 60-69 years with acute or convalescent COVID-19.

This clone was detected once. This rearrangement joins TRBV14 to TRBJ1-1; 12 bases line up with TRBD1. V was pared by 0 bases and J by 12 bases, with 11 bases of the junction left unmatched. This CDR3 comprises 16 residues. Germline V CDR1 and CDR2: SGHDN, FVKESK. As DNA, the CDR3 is TGTGCCAGCAGCCAAGATCGGGGGACAGGGGGCATGAGGACTTTCTTT. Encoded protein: CASSQDRGTGGMRTFF.

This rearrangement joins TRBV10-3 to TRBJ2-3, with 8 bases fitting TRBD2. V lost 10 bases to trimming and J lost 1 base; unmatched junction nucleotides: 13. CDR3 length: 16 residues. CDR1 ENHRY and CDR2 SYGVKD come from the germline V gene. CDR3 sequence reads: CATASASGQGTDTQYF. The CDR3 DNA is TGTGCCACCGCTTCTGCTAGCGGGCAGGGCACAGATACGCAGTATTTT.

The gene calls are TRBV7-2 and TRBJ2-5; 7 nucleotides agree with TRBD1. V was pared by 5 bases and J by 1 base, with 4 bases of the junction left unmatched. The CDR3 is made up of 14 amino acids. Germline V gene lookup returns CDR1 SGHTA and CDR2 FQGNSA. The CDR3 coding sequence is TGTGCCAGCAGCGTGGGGACAGTCCAAGAGACCCAGTACTTC. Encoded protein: CASSVGTVQETQYF.

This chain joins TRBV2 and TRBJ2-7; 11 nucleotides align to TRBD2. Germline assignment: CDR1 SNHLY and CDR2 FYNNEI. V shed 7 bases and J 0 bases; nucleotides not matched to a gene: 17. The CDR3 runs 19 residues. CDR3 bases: TGTGCCAGCACCGCTAGGGGACTAGCGGCCCTAAGGAGCTCCTACGAGCAGTACTTC. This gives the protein CASTARGLAALRSSYEQYF.

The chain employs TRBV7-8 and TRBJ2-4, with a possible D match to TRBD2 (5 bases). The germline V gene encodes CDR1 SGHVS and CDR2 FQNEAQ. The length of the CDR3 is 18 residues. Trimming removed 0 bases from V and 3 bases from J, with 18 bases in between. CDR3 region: CASSLATTSGMGKNIQYF. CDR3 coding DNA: TGTGCCAGCAGCTTAGCGACTACTAGTGGGATGGGCAAAAACATTCAGTACTTC.

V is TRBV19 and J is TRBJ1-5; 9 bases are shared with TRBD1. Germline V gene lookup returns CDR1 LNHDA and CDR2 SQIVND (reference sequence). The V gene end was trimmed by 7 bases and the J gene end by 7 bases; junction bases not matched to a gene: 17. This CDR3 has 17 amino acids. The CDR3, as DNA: TGTGCCAGTACCACCGTAACGGGACAGGGTATTAGACAGCCCCAGCATTTT. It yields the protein CASTTVTGQGIRQPQHF.

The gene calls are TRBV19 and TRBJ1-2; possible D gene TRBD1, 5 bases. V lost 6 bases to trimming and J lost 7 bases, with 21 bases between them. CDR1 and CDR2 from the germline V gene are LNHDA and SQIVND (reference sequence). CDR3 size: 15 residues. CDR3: CASSPDRGPRGGYTF. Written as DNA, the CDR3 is TGTGCCAGTAGCCCGGACCGTGGTCCTAGGGGTGGCTACACCTTC. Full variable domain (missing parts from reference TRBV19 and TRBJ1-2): DGGITQSPKYLFRKEGQNVTLSCEQNLNHDAMYWYRQDPGQGLRLIYYSQIVNDFQKGDIAEGYSVSREKKESFPLTVTSAQKNPTAFYLCASSPDRGPRGGYTFGSGTRLTVV.

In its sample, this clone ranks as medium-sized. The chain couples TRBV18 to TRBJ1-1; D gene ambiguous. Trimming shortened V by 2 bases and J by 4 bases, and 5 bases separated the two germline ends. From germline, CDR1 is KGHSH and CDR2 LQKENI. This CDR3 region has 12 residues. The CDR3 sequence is CASSPGPTEAFF. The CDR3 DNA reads TGTGCCAGCTCACCAGGGCCCACTGAAGCTTTCTTT.

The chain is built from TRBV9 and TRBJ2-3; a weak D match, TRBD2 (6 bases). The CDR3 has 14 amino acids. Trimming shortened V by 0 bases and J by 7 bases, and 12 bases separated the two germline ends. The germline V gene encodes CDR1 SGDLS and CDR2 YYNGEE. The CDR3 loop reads CASSVGVAANTQYF. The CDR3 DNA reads TGTGCCAGCAGCGTAGGGGTAGCGGCAAATACGCAGTATTTT. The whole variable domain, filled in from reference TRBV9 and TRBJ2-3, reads DSGVTQTPKHLITATGQRVTLRCSPRSGDLSVYWYQQSLDQGLQFLIQYYNGEERAKGNILERFSAQQFPDLHSELNLSSLELGDSALYFCASSVGVAANTQYFGPGTRLTVL.

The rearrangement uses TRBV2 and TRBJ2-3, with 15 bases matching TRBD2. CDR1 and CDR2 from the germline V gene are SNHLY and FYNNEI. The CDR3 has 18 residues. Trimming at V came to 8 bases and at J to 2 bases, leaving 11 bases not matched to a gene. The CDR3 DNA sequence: TGTGCCAGCCGGACTAGCGGGGGGGCGACCGCCCCCACAGATACGCAGTATTTT. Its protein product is CASRTSGGATAPTDTQYF. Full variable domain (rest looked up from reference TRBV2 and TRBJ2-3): EPEVTQTPSHQVTQMGQEVILRCVPISNHLYFYWYRQILGQKVEFLVSFYNNEISEKSEIFDDQFSVERPDGSNFTLKIRSTKLEDSAMYFCASRTSGGATAPTDTQYFGPGTRLTVL.

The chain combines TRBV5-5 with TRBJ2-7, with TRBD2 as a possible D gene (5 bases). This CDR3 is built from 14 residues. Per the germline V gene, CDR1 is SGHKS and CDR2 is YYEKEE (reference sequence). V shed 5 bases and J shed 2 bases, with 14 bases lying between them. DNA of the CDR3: TGTGCCAGCAGTGGGTCCGGGATCGCCTACGAGCAGTACTTC. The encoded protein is CASSGSGIAYEQYF.

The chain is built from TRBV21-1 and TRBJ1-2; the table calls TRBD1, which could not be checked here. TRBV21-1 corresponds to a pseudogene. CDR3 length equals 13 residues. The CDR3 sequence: CASSKDRAYGYTF. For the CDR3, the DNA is TGTGCCAGCAGCAAAGACAGGGCCTATGGCTACACCTTC.

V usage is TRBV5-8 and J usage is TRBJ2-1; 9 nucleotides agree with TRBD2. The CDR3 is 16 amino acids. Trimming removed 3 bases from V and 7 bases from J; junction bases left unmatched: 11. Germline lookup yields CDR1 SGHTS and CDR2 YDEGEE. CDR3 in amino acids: CASSSRPRAGGNEQFF. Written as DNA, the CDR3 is TGTGCCAGCAGCTCCCGGCCGAGGGCGGGGGGGAATGAGCAGTTCTTC.

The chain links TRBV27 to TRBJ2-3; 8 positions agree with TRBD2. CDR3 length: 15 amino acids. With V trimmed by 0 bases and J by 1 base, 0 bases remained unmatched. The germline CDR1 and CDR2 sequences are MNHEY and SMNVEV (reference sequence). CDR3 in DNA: TGTGCCAGCAGTTTATCGACTAGCGGCACAGATACGCAGTATTTT. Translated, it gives CASSLSTSGTDTQYF.

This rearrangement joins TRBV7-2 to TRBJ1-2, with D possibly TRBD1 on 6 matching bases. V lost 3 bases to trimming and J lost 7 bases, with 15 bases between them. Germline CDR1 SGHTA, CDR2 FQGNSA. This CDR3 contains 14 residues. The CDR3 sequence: CASSLGQASGGYTF. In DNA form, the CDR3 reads TGTGCCAGCAGCTTGGGACAAGCTAGTGGTGGCTACACCTTC.

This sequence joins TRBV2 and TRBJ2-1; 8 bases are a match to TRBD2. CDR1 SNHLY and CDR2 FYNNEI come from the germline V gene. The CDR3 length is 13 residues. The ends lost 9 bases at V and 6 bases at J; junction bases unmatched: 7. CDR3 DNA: TGTGCCAGAAATGGGGCGGGAGGCAATGAGCAGTTCTTC. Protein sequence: CARNGAGGNEQFF.

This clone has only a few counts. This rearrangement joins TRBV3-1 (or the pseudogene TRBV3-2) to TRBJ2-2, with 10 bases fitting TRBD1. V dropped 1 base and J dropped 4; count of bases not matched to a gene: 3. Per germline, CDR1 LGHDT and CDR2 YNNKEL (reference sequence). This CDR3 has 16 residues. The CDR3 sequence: CASSQGTGGRTGELFF. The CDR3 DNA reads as TGTGCCAGCAGCCAAGGGACAGGGGGACGCACCGGGGAGCTGTTTTTT.

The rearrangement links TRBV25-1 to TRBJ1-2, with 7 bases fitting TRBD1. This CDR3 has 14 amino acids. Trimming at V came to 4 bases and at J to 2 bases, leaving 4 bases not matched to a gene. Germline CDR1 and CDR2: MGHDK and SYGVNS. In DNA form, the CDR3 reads TGTGCCAGCAGTGCCATGGGACAGAACTATGGCTACACCTTC. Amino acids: CASSAMGQNYGYTF.

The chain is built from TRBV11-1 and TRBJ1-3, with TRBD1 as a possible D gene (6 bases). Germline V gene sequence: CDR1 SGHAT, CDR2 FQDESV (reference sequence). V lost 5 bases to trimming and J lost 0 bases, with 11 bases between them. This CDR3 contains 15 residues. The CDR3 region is CASSRRQVSGNTIYF. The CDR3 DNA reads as TGTGCCAGCAGCCGTCGACAGGTCTCTGGAAACACCATATATTTT.

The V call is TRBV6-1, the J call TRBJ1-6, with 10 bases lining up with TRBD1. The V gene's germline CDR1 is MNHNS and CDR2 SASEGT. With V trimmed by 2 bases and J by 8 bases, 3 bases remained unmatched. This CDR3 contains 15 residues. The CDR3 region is CASSERQGADSPLHF. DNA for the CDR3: TGTGCCAGCAGTGAACGACAGGGGGCTGATTCACCCCTCCACTTT.

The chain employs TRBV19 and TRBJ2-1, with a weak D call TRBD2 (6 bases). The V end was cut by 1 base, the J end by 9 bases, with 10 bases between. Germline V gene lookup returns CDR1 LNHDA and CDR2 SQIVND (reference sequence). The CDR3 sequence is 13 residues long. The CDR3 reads CASSIGPGGEQFF. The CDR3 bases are TGTGCCAGTAGTATAGGTCCCGGGGGTGAGCAGTTCTTC.

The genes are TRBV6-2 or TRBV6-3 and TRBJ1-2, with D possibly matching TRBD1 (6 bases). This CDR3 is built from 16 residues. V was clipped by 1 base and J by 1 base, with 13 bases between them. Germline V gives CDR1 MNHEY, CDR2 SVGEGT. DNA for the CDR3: TGTGCCAGCAGTTACTTATCGACAGGTTTTAACTATGGCTACACCTTC. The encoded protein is CASSYLSTGFNYGYTF.

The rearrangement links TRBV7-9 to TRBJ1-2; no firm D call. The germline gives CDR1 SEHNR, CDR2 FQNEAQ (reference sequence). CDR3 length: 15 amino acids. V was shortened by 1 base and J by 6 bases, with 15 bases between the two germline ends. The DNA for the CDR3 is TGTGCCAGCAGCTTAGGTGTTCCCTTCGGGAATGGCTACACCTTC. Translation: CASSLGVPFGNGYTF. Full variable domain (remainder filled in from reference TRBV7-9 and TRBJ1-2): DTGVSQNPRHKITKRGQNVTFRCDPISEHNRLYWYRQTLGQGPEFLTYFQNEAQLEKSRLLSDRFSAERPKGSFSTLEIQRTEQGDSAMYLCASSLGVPFGNGYTFGSGTRLTVV.

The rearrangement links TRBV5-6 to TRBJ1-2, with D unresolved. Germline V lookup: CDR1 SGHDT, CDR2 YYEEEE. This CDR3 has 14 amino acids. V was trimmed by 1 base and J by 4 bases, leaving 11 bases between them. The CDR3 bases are TGTGCCAGCAGCTTGATCGCCACCGGCTATGGCTACACCTTC. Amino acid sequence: CASSLIATGYGYTF.

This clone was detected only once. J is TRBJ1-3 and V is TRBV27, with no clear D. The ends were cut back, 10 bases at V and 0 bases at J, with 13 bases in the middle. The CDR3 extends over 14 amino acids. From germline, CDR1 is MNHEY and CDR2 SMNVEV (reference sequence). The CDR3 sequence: CATRSFRSGNTIYF. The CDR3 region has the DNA TGTGCCACCAGATCCTTTCGCTCTGGAAACACCATATATTTT.

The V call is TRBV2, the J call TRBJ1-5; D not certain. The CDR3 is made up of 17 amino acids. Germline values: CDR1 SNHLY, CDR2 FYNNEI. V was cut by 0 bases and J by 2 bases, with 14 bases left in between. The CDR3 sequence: CASSEASGFKGNQPQHF. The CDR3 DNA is TGTGCCAGCAGTGAAGCGTCGGGGTTTAAGGGCAATCAGCCCCAGCATTTT.

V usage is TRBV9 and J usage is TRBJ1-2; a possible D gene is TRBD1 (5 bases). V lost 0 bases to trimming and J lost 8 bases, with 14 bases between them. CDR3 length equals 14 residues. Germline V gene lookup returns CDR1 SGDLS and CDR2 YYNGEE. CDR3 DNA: TGTGCCAGCAGCGTAGACGGCCGCCGGGGGGGCTACACCTTC. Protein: CASSVDGRRGGYTF. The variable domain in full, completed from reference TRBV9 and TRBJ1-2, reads DSGVTQTPKHLITATGQRVTLRCSPRSGDLSVYWYQQSLDQGLQFLIQYYNGEERAKGNILERFSAQQFPDLHSELNLSSLELGDSALYFCASSVDGRRGGYTFGSGTRLTVV.

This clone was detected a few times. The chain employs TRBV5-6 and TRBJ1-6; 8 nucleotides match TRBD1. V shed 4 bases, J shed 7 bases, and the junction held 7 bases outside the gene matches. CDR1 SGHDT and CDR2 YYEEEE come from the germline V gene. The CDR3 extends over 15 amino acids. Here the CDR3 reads CASSTGQGENSPLHF. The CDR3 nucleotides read TGTGCCAGCAGCACCGGACAGGGTGAAAATTCACCCCTCCACTTT.

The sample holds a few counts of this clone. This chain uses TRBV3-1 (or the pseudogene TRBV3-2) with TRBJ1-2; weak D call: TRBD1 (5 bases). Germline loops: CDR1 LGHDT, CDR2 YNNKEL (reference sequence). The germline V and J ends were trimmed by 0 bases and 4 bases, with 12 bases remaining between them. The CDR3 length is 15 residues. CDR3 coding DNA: TGTGCCAGCAGCCAAGACTGGAGGGGCGGCTATGGCTACACCTTC. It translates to CASSQDWRGGYGYTF.

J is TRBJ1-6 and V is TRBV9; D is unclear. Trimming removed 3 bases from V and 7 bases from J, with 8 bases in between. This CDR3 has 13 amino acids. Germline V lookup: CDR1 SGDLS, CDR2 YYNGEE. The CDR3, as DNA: TGTGCCAGCAGCGGAGGAGAGAATTCACCCCTCCACTTT. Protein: CASSGGENSPLHF. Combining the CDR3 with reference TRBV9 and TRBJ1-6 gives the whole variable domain DSGVTQTPKHLITATGQRVTLRCSPRSGDLSVYWYQQSLDQGLQFLIQYYNGEERAKGNILERFSAQQFPDLHSELNLSSLELGDSALYFCASSGGENSPLHFGNGTRLTVT.